These 24 T cell receptor beta chains share one sample of origin, sequenced in a study of T cells in Graves' hyperthyroidism and ophthalmopathy. RNA transcripts yielded amplified TCR beta CDR3 regions. Using the HTBI primer set, a first-round RT-PCR was run on the TCR CDR3. TCRdb independently ran MiXCR on the multiplex PCR reads; one entry per CDR3 protein. Of 610,000 or so distinct CDR3 sequences listed, roughly 46% were seen once; the top ten hold approximately 8.4%. Sequenced sample: peripheral blood or thyroid tissue (not recorded which). These receptors all stem from a woman under 30 with Graves' hyperthyroidism.

There are a few counts of this clonotype. The rearrangement uses TRBV6-6 and TRBJ2-3; 7 bases line up with TRBD2. The ends lost 2 bases at V and 5 bases at J; junction bases unmatched: 7. Germline CDR1 reads MNHNY; CDR2 reads SVGAGI (reference sequence). The length of the CDR3 is 15 residues. The CDR3 DNA is TGTGCCAGCAGTTACGGGGGGAGGGGCGGAGATACGCAGTATTTT. It specifies CASSYGGRGGDTQYF.

For this clonotype: This could be a read error, since a much larger clone is one nucleotide away. The chain carries TRBV6-2 or TRBV6-3 and TRBJ2-2, with TRBD2 matching 7 bases. After removal of 1 base from V and 1 base from J, the junction contained 6 bases not matched to a gene. CDR1 is MNHEY, CDR2 SVGEGT, per germline. CDR3 size: 17 residues. CDR3 in DNA: TGTGCCAGCAGTTACTGGACTAGGGCGGGGAACACCGGGGAGCTGTTTTTT. Translating it yields CASSYWTRAGNTGELFF.

This clonotype was observed a handful of times. The chain joins TRBV6-5 to TRBJ2-7; 7 positions agree with TRBD1. Germline CDR1 is MNHEY and CDR2 is SVGAGI. This CDR3 has 13 residues. Unmatched junction bases numbered 6, after V lost 5 bases and J lost 5 bases. CDR3 residues: CASSPNTGDEQYF. The CDR3 nucleotides are TGTGCCAGCAGTCCCAATACAGGGGACGAGCAGTACTTC.

This clonotype was counted ten times or more. This chain uses TRBV18 with TRBJ2-5; D is unresolved. Deletions cut 2 bases from V and 1 base from J, with 8 bases between. The CDR3 covers 14 residues. The V gene's germline CDR1 is KGHSH and CDR2 LQKENI. Here the CDR3 reads CASSPAVPQETQYF. DNA for the CDR3: TGTGCCAGCTCACCAGCGGTACCCCAAGAGACCCAGTACTTC.

The V call is TRBV7-9, the J call TRBJ2-1; possibly TRBD2 for D (6 bases). Trimming removed 5 bases at V and 9 bases at J, with 14 bases between. Germline V CDR1 and CDR2: SEHNR, FQNEAQ (reference sequence). The CDR3 totals 13 residues. CDR3 bases: TGTGCCAGCAGCCTAACTAGCCCCAGTGAGCAGTTCTTC. Residues: CASSLTSPSEQFF.

This clonotype was recorded many times. The chain joins TRBV10-3 to TRBJ2-5, with TRBD2 matching 9 bases. The germline gives CDR1 ENHRY, CDR2 SYGVKD. CDR3 length: 17 amino acids. Germline trimming cut 4 bases from V and 2 bases from J; bases unmatched to any gene: 11. The DNA for the CDR3 is TGTGCCATCAGTGGGACCCGGGCTAGCGGGAATCAAGAGACCCAGTACTTC. Translated, it gives CAISGTRASGNQETQYF.

This clonotype has ten or more counts. The rearrangement links TRBV18 to TRBJ2-5; D not resolved. The V end was cut by 3 bases, the J end by 4 bases, with 9 bases between. Germline loops: CDR1 KGHSH, CDR2 LQKENI. This CDR3 has 13 residues. The CDR3 here is CASSPGRRETQYF. The DNA of the CDR3 is TGTGCCAGCTCACCCGGGCGAAGAGAGACCCAGTACTTC.

On this clonotype: It may be a read error: a sequence one base away is much more abundant. The DNA is omitted, as the CDR3 cannot be located on it reliably, and the CDR3 follows TCRdb's listing. The chain couples TRBV6-6 to TRBJ2-2; the listed D gene, TRBD1, was not tested against the DNA. The germline CDR1 and CDR2 sequences are MNHNY and SVGAGI (reference sequence). 15 amino acids form the CDR3, both terminal residues included. The CDR3 protein is CASSYVGQGTGELSF.

This clonotype was observed at least ten times. The J gene is TRBJ1-5, the V gene TRBV11-2, with D unclear. CDR1 and CDR2 (germline): SGHAT, FQNNGV. This CDR3 spans 14 amino acids. Trimming pared 3 bases from V and 3 bases from J, leaving 9 bases between. CDR3 coding DNA: TGTGCCAGCAGCTTGGACGCTTCCAATCAGCCCCAGCATTTT. Amino acid sequence: CASSLDASNQPQHF.

The rearrangement joins TRBV20-1 to TRBJ2-7; 7 nucleotides align to TRBD1. The ends lost 0 bases at V and 0 bases at J; junction bases unmatched: 11. Germline V gives CDR1 DFQATT, CDR2 SNEGSKA (reference sequence). The CDR3 is 17 residues long. Here the CDR3 reads CSARDRQGLSSSYEQYF. CDR3 DNA sequence: TGCAGTGCTAGAGATCGACAGGGCCTATCTAGCTCCTACGAGCAGTACTTC.

This clonotype was detected a few times. The chain is built from TRBV2 and TRBJ2-3, with 9 bases aligning to TRBD2. The CDR3 spans 14 residues. CDR1 and CDR2 (germline): SNHLY, FYNNEI. Losses at the gene ends were 5 bases for V and 4 bases for J; bases not matched to a gene: 4. CDR3 sequence: CASSYSGSADTQYF. CDR3 DNA: TGTGCCAGCAGTTATAGCGGGAGCGCAGATACGCAGTATTTT.

This clonotype was observed a handful of times. The chain joins TRBV7-1 to TRBJ2-2; D is perhaps TRBD2 (7 bases). TRBV7-1 is marked as an open reading frame, function uncertain. This CDR3 has 16 amino acids. The V end was cut by 7 bases, the J end by 7 bases, with 22 bases between. CDR3 region: CASTSKGGGAGGELFF. In DNA form, the CDR3 reads TGTGCCAGCACCTCTAAGGGGGGGGGCGCTGGCGGGGAGCTGTTTTTT.

This chain links TRBV5-1 with TRBJ1-1; maybe TRBD1 (5 bases). Per the germline V gene, CDR1 is SGHRS and CDR2 is YFSETQ. The CDR3 is 15 amino acids. Trimming removed 7 bases from V and 5 bases from J, with 21 bases in between. DNA for the CDR3: TGCGCCAGCGGCGCCCTTGGGGCGCGGGATACTGAAGCTTTCTTT. Residues: CASGALGARDTEAFF.

The chain uses TRBV12-3 or TRBV12-4 and TRBJ2-3; 7 positions agree with TRBD2. J was trimmed by 5 bases and V by 7 bases; bases with no gene match: 15. The CDR3 is 16 amino acids. CDR3 residues: CASTLGLVRGLDTQYF. The DNA for the CDR3 is TGTGCCAGCACCCTTGGACTAGTCCGGGGGTTAGATACGCAGTATTTT.

The V gene is TRBV2, the J gene TRBJ2-3; 7 bases agree with TRBD1. The trim removed 8 bases at V and 4 bases at J, leaving 9 bases unmatched. Per the germline V gene, CDR1 is SNHLY and CDR2 is FYNNEI. This CDR3 is 14 amino acids long. The CDR3: CASAGPQGADTQYF. CDR3 bases: TGTGCCAGCGCCGGGCCCCAGGGGGCAGATACGCAGTATTTT.

This chain links TRBV5-5 with TRBJ1-6, with TRBD1 identical over 7 bases. The V segment lost 10 bases and the J segment 10 bases; nucleotides outside the gene matches: 17. Germline loops: CDR1 SGHKS, CDR2 YYEKEE (reference sequence). This CDR3 is built from 15 residues. CDR3 nucleotides: TGTGCCTGCAATCCGGGACAGAAAAGGGGGTCACCCCTCCACTTT. Protein: CACNPGQKRGSPLHF. Full variable domain (rest looked up from reference TRBV5-5 and TRBJ1-6): DAGVTQSPTHLIKTRGQQVTLRCSPISGHKSVSWYQQVLGQGPQFIFQYYEKEERGRGNFPDRFSARQFPNYSSELNVNALLLGDSALYLCACNPGQKRGSPLHFGNGTRLTVT.

Remarks on this clonotype: A much more abundant neighbour one base away suggests this may be a read error. The genes are TRBV10-3 and TRBJ2-2; possibly TRBD1 for D (6 bases). Trimming took 5 bases from V and 8 from J, leaving 12 bases between them. Germline V CDR1 and CDR2: ENHRY, SYGVKD. CDR3 size: 13 residues. CDR3 amino acids: CAISSAGAGELFF. The CDR3 DNA reads as TGTGCCATCAGTTCGGCAGGGGCGGGGGAGCTGTTTTTT.

This clonotype showed up many times. This chain uses TRBV6-5 with TRBJ1-4; possibly TRBD1 for D (5 bases). This CDR3 has 13 amino acids. Germline values: CDR1 MNHEY, CDR2 SVGAGI. With 5 bases removed from V and 5 bases from J, the gap between germline ends came to 9 bases. The CDR3: CASSPRQNEKLFF. The CDR3 DNA is TGTGCCAGCAGTCCTCGACAGAATGAAAAACTGTTTTTT.

This chain connects TRBV25-1 to TRBJ1-2; 9 nucleotides agree with TRBD1. The CDR3 is 14 amino acids. Germline CDR1 and CDR2: MGHDK and SYGVNS. The CDR3 loop reads CARDGQGTNYGYTF. DNA for the CDR3: TGTGCTAGAGATGGACAGGGGACTAACTATGGCTACACCTTC.

As concerns this clonotype: A junction boundary mismatches the germline segment, possibly from a read error. This chain connects TRBV7-9 to TRBJ2-7; D is ambiguous. Germline loops: CDR1 SEHNR, CDR2 FQNEAQ (reference sequence). The CDR3 is 12 residues long. Written as DNA, the CDR3 is TGTGCCAGCAGCTTAGCGATAGAAGAGTCGGATTTC. Translated: CASSLAIEESDF.

The CDR3: CASSLRTGLGEAFF. CDR3 DNA: TGTGCCAGCAGCCTCCGGACAGGGCTGGGTGAAGCTTTCTTT. The genes are TRBV7-9 and TRBJ1-1, with TRBD1 matching 8 bases. The germline V gene encodes CDR1 SEHNR and CDR2 FQNEAQ (reference sequence). J was trimmed by 7 bases and V by 5 bases; bases with no gene match: 9. The CDR3 is made up of 14 amino acids.

V gene TRBV6-4 combines with J gene TRBJ1-5; D ambiguous. The CDR3 has 12 amino acids. Trimming pared 0 bases from V and 7 bases from J, leaving 4 bases between. Germline-derived CDR1 and CDR2 are MRHNA and SNTAGT. As DNA, the CDR3 is TGTGCCAGCAGTGACTCCAGGCAGCCCCAGCATTTT. It codes for CASSDSRQPQHF.

The CDR3 sequence is CSARQGGLPGVYEQYF. Written as DNA, the CDR3 is TGCAGCGCTAGACAGGGGGGGCTCCCTGGAGTTTACGAGCAGTACTTC. This chain connects TRBV29-1 to TRBJ2-7, with TRBD1 identical over 9 bases. V trimming: 7 bases; J trimming: 4 bases; junction bases outside the gene matches: 17. The V gene's germline CDR1 is SQVTM and CDR2 ANQGSEA. The CDR3 sequence is 16 residues long.

The chain is built from TRBV29-1 and TRBJ2-1, with 8 bases lining up with TRBD1. The CDR3 totals 12 residues. The ends lost 5 bases at V and 8 bases at J; junction bases unmatched: 5. The germline V gene encodes CDR1 SQVTM and CDR2 ANQGSEA. The CDR3 coding sequence is TGCAGCGTTAGGACAGGGACGGATGAGCAGTTCTTC. Protein: CSVRTGTDEQFF.